This T cell receptor beta chain was observed in a study of graft-versus-host responses after intestinal transplantation (dated by TCRdb to about 2021). Regarding the study in general: The transplants that recipients got were multivisceral, liver-intestinal, or isolated intestinal. Donor T cell macrochimerism was defined as a peak of at least 4% donor T cells among recipient peripheral blood mononuclear cells. Graft-versus-host and host-versus-graft alloreactive T cell clones were tracked in the graft, circulation and bone marrow after intestinal transplantation using bulk TCR-beta CDR3 sequencing. The cohort enrolled about two dozen intestinal transplant recipients, one of whom was a retransplant, and a few patients without pretransplant specimens were excluded. Every recipient was given anti-thymocyte globulin induction, then maintenance tacrolimus and steroids for 2 to 3 years. Rather than being sequenced by the commercial service, samples from a few later patients were sequenced in-house on an Illumina MiSeq and processed with MiXCR. Alloreactive clones were identified by sequencing pre-transplant mixed lymphocyte reaction products and comparing these products with unstimulated pre-transplant donor and recipient T cells.

Sample time point, as interpreted from the label and publication: cells obtained before transplantation from donor or recipient. CD3+CD4+ and CD3+CD8+ populations were FACS-sorted from unstimulated pre-transplant donor and recipient cells taken from spleen or lymph nodes. Points the paper makes about the study in general: Conclusions were limited by the relatively low number and heterogeneity of intestinal transplant patients. Patients with donor T cell macrochimerism had high GvH to HvG T cell clonal ratios in their allografts. GvH clones were found in recipient bone marrow, and some of the GvH clones appeared earlier in ileal mucosa or blood, which is consistent with an intestinal mucosal origin. Early after transplant, declines in HvG clones were associated with peak levels of circulating GvH clones.

Library method: the immunoSEQ multiplex PCR assay. For most patients, genomic DNA was isolated with the Qiagen DNeasy Blood and Tissue Kit and sent frozen to Adaptive Biotechnologies for TCR sequencing. High-throughput TCR-beta CDR3 sequencing of genomic DNA from most patients was performed by Adaptive Biotechnologies. Processing in the source paper ran as follows. TCR sequencing data for over 15 patients were retrieved from Adaptive's ImmunoSEQ software; a few other patients were processed with MiXCR and VDJtools. To correct CD4 versus CD8 sorting errors, any sequence found in both subsets at a frequency ratio below 5:1 was removed. CDR3 nucleotide sequences shared between donor and recipient were removed because the origin of such sequences could not be assigned. At least 2-fold expansion over unstimulated cells and a minimum CFSE-low frequency of 0.002% (template counts) or 0.001% (read counts) were required for clones to be classified as alloreactive. Clones detected in sequenced pre-transplant spleen, lymph node, or MLR CFSE-low populations of the donor or recipient were defined as mappable. The cumulative frequency of alloreactive clones was calculated as a percentage of all sequences, weighted by copy number. TCRdb retrieved this table from immuneACCESS and kept in-frame rearrangements only. Not all clones are present; in checked studies, unresolved V genes account for under half, and no reason is known for the remainder. V and J calls and clone size come straight from that table; D and trimming were deduced from the DNA. In this sample the table shows fewer than 120,000 clones, about 93% of which occur a single time. The ten largest make up roughly 0.5% of the sample.

Remarks on this clone: Its antigen remains unidentified. No per-base quality is available; no much larger clone lies one base away.

V is reduced by 3 bases and J by 6 bases, leaving a spacing of 12 bases between them. Sequences LNHDA (CDR1) and SQIVND (CDR2) are obtained from the germline V gene (reference sequence). Its CDR3 holds 13 amino acids, cysteine through phenylalanine. Only the CDR3 DNA stays, 39 bases, in frame from base 1. The sequence was collected from a human donor who received an intestinal transplant. This specimen was unstimulated CD8+ T cells sorted from spleen or lymph node cells, taken before intestinal transplant. The rearranged chain carries TRBV19 and TRBJ2-7; TRBD2 is possibly the D segment (5 matching bases). The encoded CDR3 is CASSIYAGSEQYF. The nucleotides read TGTGCCAGTAGTATTTATGCGGGTAGCGAGCAGTACTTC.